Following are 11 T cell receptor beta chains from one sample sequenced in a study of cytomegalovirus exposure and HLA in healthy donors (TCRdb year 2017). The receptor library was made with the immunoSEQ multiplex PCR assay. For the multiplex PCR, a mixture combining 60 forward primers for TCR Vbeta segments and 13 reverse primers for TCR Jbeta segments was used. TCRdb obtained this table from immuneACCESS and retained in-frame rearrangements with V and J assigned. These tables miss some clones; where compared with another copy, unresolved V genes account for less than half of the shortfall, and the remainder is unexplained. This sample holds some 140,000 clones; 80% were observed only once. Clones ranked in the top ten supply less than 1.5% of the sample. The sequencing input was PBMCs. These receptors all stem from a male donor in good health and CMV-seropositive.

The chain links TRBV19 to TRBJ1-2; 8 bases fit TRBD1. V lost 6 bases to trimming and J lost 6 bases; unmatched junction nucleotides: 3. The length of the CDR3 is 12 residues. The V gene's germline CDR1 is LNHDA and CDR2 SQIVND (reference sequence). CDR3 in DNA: TGTGCCAGTAGCCAGGGGGCCGATGGCTACACCTTC. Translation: CASSQGADGYTF.

The CDR3 nucleotides read TGTGCCAGCAGCTTAGTTAGCTACGAGCAGTACTTC. Translation: CASSLVSYEQYF. The J gene is TRBJ2-7, the V gene TRBV7-9; D is undetermined. The ends were cut back, 1 base at V and 3 bases at J, with 4 bases in the middle. Germline V gene sequence: CDR1 SEHNR, CDR2 FQNEAQ (reference sequence). The CDR3 is made up of 12 amino acids.

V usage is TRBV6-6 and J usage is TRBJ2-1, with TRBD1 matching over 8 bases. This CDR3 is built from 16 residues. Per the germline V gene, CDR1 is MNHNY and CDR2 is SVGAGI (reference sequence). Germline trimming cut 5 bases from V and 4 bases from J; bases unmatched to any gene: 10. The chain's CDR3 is CASSTIRGPLYNEQFF. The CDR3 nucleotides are TGTGCCAGCAGTACTATCAGGGGGCCCCTATACAATGAGCAGTTCTTC.

The DNA of the CDR3 is TGTGCCATCAACGAGATGGTGACAGCCCCCCTCCACTTT. Translating it yields CAINEMVTAPLHF. The chain carries TRBV10-3 and TRBJ1-6; a weak D match, TRBD1 (5 bases). The V gene's germline CDR1 is ENHRY and CDR2 SYGVKD. V was clipped by 7 bases and J by 13 bases, with 17 bases between them. The CDR3 has 13 residues.

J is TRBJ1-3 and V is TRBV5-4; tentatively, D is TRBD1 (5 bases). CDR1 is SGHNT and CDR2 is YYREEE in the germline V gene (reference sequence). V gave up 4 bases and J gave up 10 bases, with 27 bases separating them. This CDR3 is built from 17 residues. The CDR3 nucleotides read TGTGCCAGCAGCCCGGACACCTCATTCCTCTCCTCTGGGACCATATATTTT. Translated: CASSPDTSFLSSGTIYF.

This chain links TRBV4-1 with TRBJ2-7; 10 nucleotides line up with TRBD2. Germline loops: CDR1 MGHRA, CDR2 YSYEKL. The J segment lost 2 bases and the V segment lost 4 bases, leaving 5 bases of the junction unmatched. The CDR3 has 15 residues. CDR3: CASSPGTSDPYEQYF. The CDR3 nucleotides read TGCGCCAGCAGCCCGGGGACTAGCGATCCCTACGAGCAGTACTTC.

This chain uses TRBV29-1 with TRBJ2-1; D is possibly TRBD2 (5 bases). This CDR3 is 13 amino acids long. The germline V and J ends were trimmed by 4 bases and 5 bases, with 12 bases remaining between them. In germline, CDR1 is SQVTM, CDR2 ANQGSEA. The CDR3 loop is CSVAEFGDNEQFF. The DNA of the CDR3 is TGCAGCGTTGCGGAGTTCGGGGACAATGAGCAGTTCTTC.

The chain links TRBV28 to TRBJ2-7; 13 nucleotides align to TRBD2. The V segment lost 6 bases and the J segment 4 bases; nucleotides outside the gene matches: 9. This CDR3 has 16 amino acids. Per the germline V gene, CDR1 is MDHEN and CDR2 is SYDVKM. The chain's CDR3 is CASRGLAGPHLYEQYF. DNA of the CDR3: TGTGCCAGCAGGGGACTAGCGGGACCTCATTTATACGAGCAGTACTTC.

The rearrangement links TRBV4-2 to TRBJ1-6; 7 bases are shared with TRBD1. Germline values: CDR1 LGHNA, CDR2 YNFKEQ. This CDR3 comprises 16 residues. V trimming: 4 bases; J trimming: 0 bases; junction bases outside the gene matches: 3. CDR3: CASSPDRSSYNSPLHF. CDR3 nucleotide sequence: TGTGCCAGCAGCCCGGACAGGAGCTCCTATAATTCACCCCTCCACTTT.

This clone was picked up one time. Here the CDR3 DNA reads TGTGCCAGCAGCTCGACAGAAAGACTAGCGGGAGTTTACGAGCAGTACTTC. This codes for CASSSTERLAGVYEQYF. The V gene is TRBV7-9, the J gene TRBJ2-7; 12 nucleotides align to TRBD2. Germline trimming cut 4 bases from V and 4 bases from J; bases unmatched to any gene: 11. CDR3 size: 17 residues. Per the germline V gene, CDR1 is SEHNR and CDR2 is FQNEAQ (reference sequence).

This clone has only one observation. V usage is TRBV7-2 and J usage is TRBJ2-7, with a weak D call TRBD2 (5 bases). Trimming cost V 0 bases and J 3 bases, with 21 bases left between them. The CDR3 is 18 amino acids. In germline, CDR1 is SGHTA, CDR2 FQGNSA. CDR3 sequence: CASSLAGLAGDPFYEQYF. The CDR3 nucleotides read TGTGCCAGCAGCTTAGCCGGACTGGCAGGAGACCCCTTCTACGAGCAGTACTTC. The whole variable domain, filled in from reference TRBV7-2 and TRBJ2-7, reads GAGVSQSPSNKVTEKGKDVELRCDPISGHTALYWYRQSLGQGLEFLIYFQGNSAPDKSGLPSDRFSAERTGGSVSTLTIQRTQQEDSAVYLCASSLAGLAGDPFYEQYFGPGTRLTVT.